What follows are 27 T cell receptor beta chains derived from one specimen sequenced in a study of cytomegalovirus exposure and HLA in healthy donors. This PCR relied on a set of 60 Vbeta primers and 13 Jbeta primers. The data were produced by immunoSEQ multiplex PCR, yet TCRdb's version contains in-frame clones alone and is incomplete. Of 150,000 to 200,000 clones listed, 80% to 90% were seen once; the top ten hold less than 15%. Source material: PBMCs. These receptors originate from a woman aged 50 to 60 in good health and CMV-seronegative.

Remarks on this clone: This sample also contains other DNA sequences that code for the same CDR3. This rearrangement joins TRBV19 to TRBJ1-1; 7 bases are shared with TRBD1. The germline V gene has CDR1 LNHDA and CDR2 SQIVND (reference sequence). V dropped 6 bases and J dropped 5; count of bases not matched to a gene: 3. This CDR3 comprises 12 residues. CDR3 sequence: CASRTGNTEAFF. Written as DNA, the CDR3 is TGTGCCAGTAGGACAGGGAATACTGAAGCTTTCTTT. Variable domain in full (rest from reference TRBV19 and TRBJ1-1): DGGITQSPKYLFRKEGQNVTLSCEQNLNHDAMYWYRQDPGQGLRLIYYSQIVNDFQKGDIAEGYSVSREKKESFPLTVTSAQKNPTAFYLCASRTGNTEAFFGQGTRLTVV.

This sequence joins TRBV9 and TRBJ1-2; 12 bases are a match to TRBD1. The germline CDR1 and CDR2 sequences are SGDLS and YYNGEE. CDR3 length: 15 amino acids. V shed 4 bases and J 3 bases; nucleotides not matched to a gene: 4. The CDR3 DNA reads TGTGCCAGCAGCCCGGGACAGGGGGCGGACTATGGCTACACCTTC. The encoded protein is CASSPGQGADYGYTF.

This clone is a singleton in its sample. V is TRBV5-5 and J is TRBJ2-3; 9 nucleotides align to TRBD2. Losses at the gene ends were 2 bases for V and 4 bases for J; bases not matched to a gene: 8. CDR3 length: 16 residues. CDR1 and CDR2 from the germline V gene are SGHKS and YYEKEE (reference sequence). The DNA for the CDR3 is TGTGCCAGCAGCTTAGGGACTAGCCACCGGGCAGATACGCAGTATTTT. It yields the protein CASSLGTSHRADTQYF.

This clone was picked up a small number of times. The chain is built from TRBV6-1 and TRBJ2-6; D uncertain. This CDR3 has 16 amino acids. V lost 1 base and J 1 base, leaving 8 bases between the germline ends. Germline V gene data show CDR1 as MNHNS and CDR2 as SASEGT. Written as DNA, the CDR3 is TGTGCCAGCAGTGAAGTCACTCCGTCTGGGGCCAACGTCCTGACTTTC. Protein: CASSEVTPSGANVLTF.

This chain connects TRBV7-8 to TRBJ2-3; no definite D call. This CDR3 region has 13 residues. The V and J ends lost 4 bases and 1 base respectively, with 6 bases between them. Germline-derived CDR1 and CDR2 are SGHVS and FQNEAQ. CDR3 DNA: TGTGCCAGCAGCTCACTCGGCACAGATACGCAGTATTTT. Translation: CASSSLGTDTQYF.

V gene TRBV18 combines with J gene TRBJ2-3; D perhaps matches TRBD1 (6 bases). With 5 bases removed from V and 0 bases from J, the gap between germline ends came to 15 bases. CDR1 is KGHSH and CDR2 is LQKENI in the germline V gene. The CDR3 runs to 16 residues. CDR3 bases: TGTGCCAGCTCATCTACAGGGTGGAGCAGCACAGATACGCAGTATTTT. This codes for CASSSTGWSSTDTQYF. The full variable domain, completed using reference TRBV18 and TRBJ2-3, is NAGVMQNPRHLVRRRGQEARLRCSPMKGHSHVYWYRQLPEEGLKFMVYLQKENIIDESGMPKERFSAEFPKEGPSILRIQQVVRGDSAAYFCASSSTGWSSTDTQYFGPGTRLTVL.

This chain uses TRBV7-2 with TRBJ1-5, with D hard to call. Trimming took off 5 bases at V and 4 bases at J, with 21 bases between the two ends. The CDR3 is 17 amino acids. Germline values: CDR1 SGHTA, CDR2 FQGNSA. CDR3 sequence (DNA): TGTGCCAGCAGCCCAAGGGCTGTCGGAGGAGGGAATCAGCCCCAGCATTTT. Its translation is CASSPRAVGGGNQPQHF.

This clone showed up just a few times. The chain is built from TRBV6-5 and TRBJ2-5; 8 bases are a match to TRBD2. The CDR3 covers 15 residues. The germline gives CDR1 MNHEY, CDR2 SVGAGI. Trimming at V came to 5 bases and at J to 7 bases, leaving 12 bases not matched to a gene. The CDR3 DNA sequence: TGTGCCAGCAGTCCTTTTGCAGCGGGGGAGGGGACCCAGTACTTC. Its protein product is CASSPFAAGEGTQYF.

The rearrangement joins TRBV2 to TRBJ1-1; TRBD1 might be the D (6 bases). The CDR3 runs 16 residues. The V gene lost 6 bases and the J gene lost 1 base, with 18 bases spanning the gap. The germline gives CDR1 SNHLY, CDR2 FYNNEI. CDR3 in amino acids: CASSAPGGGGNTEAFF. The DNA for the CDR3 is TGTGCCAGCAGCGCCCCGGGGGGCGGGGGGAACACTGAAGCTTTCTTT.

This clone was counted a few times. The V and J genes are TRBV7-8 and TRBJ2-3, with 8 nucleotides matching TRBD1. The CDR3 length is 16 residues. The V segment lost 5 bases and the J segment 4 bases; nucleotides outside the gene matches: 11. The V gene's germline CDR1 is SGHVS and CDR2 FQNEAQ. CDR3 coding DNA: TGTGCCAGCAGCCGAAGACGGACAGGGAGCGCAGATACGCAGTATTTT. Its translation is CASSRRRTGSADTQYF.

The chain carries TRBV9 and TRBJ1-3; 7 bases are shared with TRBD1. This CDR3 is 16 amino acids long. Per germline, CDR1 SGDLS and CDR2 YYNGEE. Unmatched junction bases numbered 13, after V lost 2 bases and J lost 8 bases. CDR3 loop: CASSVDPTGDGDTIYF. The CDR3 DNA reads TGTGCCAGCAGCGTCGATCCTACAGGGGACGGAGACACCATATATTTT. Looking up the rest from reference TRBV9 and TRBJ1-3 gives the full variable domain: DSGVTQTPKHLITATGQRVTLRCSPRSGDLSVYWYQQSLDQGLQFLIQYYNGEERAKGNILERFSAQQFPDLHSELNLSSLELGDSALYFCASSVDPTGDGDTIYFGEGSWLTVV.

The chain combines TRBV30 with TRBJ2-7; D is ambiguous. This CDR3 spans 12 amino acids. The V gene's germline CDR1 is GTSNPN and CDR2 SVGIG (reference sequence). Trimming shortened V by 1 base and J by 5 bases, and 9 bases separated the two germline ends. The CDR3 region is CAWSGGEHEQYF. CDR3 in DNA: TGTGCCTGGAGTGGCGGTGAGCACGAGCAGTACTTC.

V gene TRBV9 combines with J gene TRBJ2-2, with TRBD2 matching over 7 bases. Germline V lookup: CDR1 SGDLS, CDR2 YYNGEE. This CDR3 spans 15 amino acids. Trimming at V came to 3 bases and at J to 4 bases, leaving 6 bases not matched to a gene. The CDR3 bases are TGTGCCAGCAGCGAGGGCGGGAGCGCCACCGGGGAGCTGTTTTTT. Its translation: CASSEGGSATGELFF.

This chain uses TRBV4-2 with TRBJ1-1; D might be TRBD1 (6 bases). In germline, CDR1 is LGHNA, CDR2 YNFKEQ. This CDR3 has 15 amino acids. Trimming took off 0 bases at V and 1 base at J, with 9 bases between the two ends. Here the CDR3 reads CASSQDTGTNTEAFF. CDR3 nucleotides: TGTGCCAGCAGCCAAGATACAGGGACGAACACTGAAGCTTTCTTT.

The chain is built from TRBV5-1 and TRBJ2-5; D might be TRBD2 (5 bases). The end of the DNA aligns better with TRBJ2-7, so the J call may be wrong. The CDR3 totals 15 residues. The germline V gene encodes CDR1 SGHRS and CDR2 YFSETQ. CDR3 region: CASSFGDPSSYEQYF. Here the CDR3 DNA reads TGCGCCAGCAGCTTCGGGGATCCCAGCTCCTACGAGCAGTACTTC.

V gene TRBV7-8 combines with J gene TRBJ2-1; TRBD1 agrees at 7 bases. Germline CDR1 SGHVS, CDR2 FQNEAQ. The CDR3 is made up of 15 amino acids. Trimming at V came to 3 bases and at J to 4 bases, leaving 6 bases not matched to a gene. The CDR3 loop reads CASSFGQGQYNEQFF. The CDR3 nucleotides are TGTGCCAGCAGCTTCGGCCAGGGACAGTACAATGAGCAGTTCTTC. Full variable domain (outside the CDR3, taken from reference TRBV7-8 and TRBJ2-1): GAGVSQSPRYKVAKRGQDVALRCDPISGHVSLFWYQQALGQGPEFLTYFQNEAQLDKSGLPSDRFFAERPEGSVSTLKIQRTQQEDSAVYLCASSFGQGQYNEQFFGPGTRLTVL.

The chain uses TRBV28 and TRBJ1-2, with D maybe TRBD1 (6 bases). Trimming removed 2 bases at V and 8 bases at J, with 18 bases between. Germline V gene data show CDR1 as MDHEN and CDR2 as SYDVKM. The CDR3 has 15 amino acids. CDR3 sequence reads: CASSLQIGGVGGYTF. CDR3 coding DNA: TGTGCCAGCAGTTTACAGATAGGGGGGGTAGGCGGCTACACCTTC.

The rearrangement links TRBV18 to TRBJ2-3, with D unresolved. CDR3 size: 16 residues. Per germline, CDR1 KGHSH and CDR2 LQKENI. V was clipped by 6 bases and J by 1 base, with 17 bases between them. CDR3 sequence: CASSPRGQAGTDTQYF. The CDR3 DNA reads as TGTGCCAGCTCTCCTCGTGGGCAGGCCGGCACAGATACGCAGTATTTT.

The V gene is TRBV11-3, the J gene TRBJ2-7; 7 nucleotides match TRBD1. The CDR3 sequence is 18 residues long. The germline V gene encodes CDR1 SGHNT and CDR2 YENEEA. The trim removed 4 bases at V and 3 bases at J, leaving 18 bases unmatched. The CDR3 nucleotides read TGTGCCAGCAGCTCAGCGAATAACGGGACAGCAAACGACTACGAGCAGTACTTC. This sequence encodes CASSSANNGTANDYEQYF.

The chain links TRBV10-3 to TRBJ2-7; 8 bases align to TRBD1. V was clipped by 6 bases and J by 2 bases; unmatched bases: 6. The CDR3 has 14 amino acids. Germline CDR1 ENHRY, CDR2 SYGVKD. The CDR3 DNA sequence: TGTGCCATCAGCGGGACAGGCGGCGCCTACGAGCAGTACTTC. It specifies CAISGTGGAYEQYF.

The V gene is TRBV10-3, the J gene TRBJ1-1; TRBD1 matches at 10 bases. The CDR3 is 16 amino acids. Germline V gene data show CDR1 as ENHRY and CDR2 as SYGVKD. The trim removed 3 bases at V and 0 bases at J, leaving 4 bases unmatched. CDR3 residues: CAISERTGGMNTEAFF. The CDR3 bases are TGTGCCATCAGTGAAAGGACAGGGGGTATGAACACTGAAGCTTTCTTT.

In this sample, this clone turned up many times. The chain joins TRBV5-1 to TRBJ1-1; D gene ambiguous. Trimming stripped 0 bases from V and 3 bases from J, with 12 bases between. The CDR3 is made up of 15 amino acids. Germline CDR1 reads SGHRS; CDR2 reads YFSETQ. This chain's CDR3 is CASSLDGGWDTEAFF. DNA for the CDR3: TGCGCCAGCAGCTTGGATGGAGGTTGGGACACTGAAGCTTTCTTT. The entire variable domain, with the rest obtained from reference TRBV5-1 and TRBJ1-1, is as follows: KAGVTQTPRYLIKTRGQQVTLSCSPISGHRSVSWYQQTPGQGLQFLFEYFSETQRNKGNFPGRFSGRQFSNSRSEMNVSTLELGDSALYLCASSLDGGWDTEAFFGQGTRLTVV.

The chain recombines TRBV5-1 with TRBJ2-7; TRBD2 agrees at 10 bases. Germline V gene data show CDR1 as SGHRS and CDR2 as YFSETQ. There are 18 residues in the CDR3. J was trimmed by 4 bases and V by 2 bases; bases with no gene match: 15. This CDR3 reads CASSFEKSSGGPRYEQYF. CDR3 nucleotides: TGCGCCAGCAGCTTCGAAAAGAGTAGCGGGGGGCCGCGGTACGAGCAGTACTTC.

This clone has only a few counts. The rearrangement uses TRBV7-2 and TRBJ1-2; D gene unclear. Germline values: CDR1 SGHTA, CDR2 FQGNSA. This CDR3 has 16 residues. V was clipped by 1 base and J by 1 base, with 13 bases between them. In DNA form, the CDR3 reads TGTGCCAGCAGCTTAGTTTGGTCAGGAATTAACTATGGCTACACCTTC. Its translation is CASSLVWSGINYGYTF.

V is TRBV27 and J is TRBJ2-7; 10 nucleotides agree with TRBD1. The CDR3 covers 15 residues. Germline values: CDR1 MNHEY, CDR2 SMNVEV (reference sequence). V was clipped by 7 bases and J by 4 bases; unmatched bases: 10. The CDR3 region is CASKYAGTGDYEQYF. Here the CDR3 DNA reads TGTGCCAGCAAATACGCCGGGACAGGGGATTACGAGCAGTACTTC.

This chain connects TRBV4-1 to TRBJ1-2; a possible D gene is TRBD1 (6 bases). This CDR3 spans 14 amino acids. V was shortened by 4 bases and J by 5 bases, with 14 bases between the two germline ends. Germline V gene data show CDR1 as MGHRA and CDR2 as YSYEKL. The DNA for the CDR3 is TGCGCCAGCAGCCCCCCGGGAGGGGGATATGGCTACACCTTC. Its translation is CASSPPGGGYGYTF.

The chain links TRBV7-9 to TRBJ1-5; D gene uncertain. The CDR3 runs 13 residues. V lost 1 base to trimming and J lost 8 bases, with 9 bases between them. In germline, CDR1 is SEHNR, CDR2 FQNEAQ (reference sequence). CDR3: CASSLGAVEPQHF. CDR3 bases: TGTGCCAGCAGCTTAGGGGCCGTAGAGCCCCAGCATTTT.